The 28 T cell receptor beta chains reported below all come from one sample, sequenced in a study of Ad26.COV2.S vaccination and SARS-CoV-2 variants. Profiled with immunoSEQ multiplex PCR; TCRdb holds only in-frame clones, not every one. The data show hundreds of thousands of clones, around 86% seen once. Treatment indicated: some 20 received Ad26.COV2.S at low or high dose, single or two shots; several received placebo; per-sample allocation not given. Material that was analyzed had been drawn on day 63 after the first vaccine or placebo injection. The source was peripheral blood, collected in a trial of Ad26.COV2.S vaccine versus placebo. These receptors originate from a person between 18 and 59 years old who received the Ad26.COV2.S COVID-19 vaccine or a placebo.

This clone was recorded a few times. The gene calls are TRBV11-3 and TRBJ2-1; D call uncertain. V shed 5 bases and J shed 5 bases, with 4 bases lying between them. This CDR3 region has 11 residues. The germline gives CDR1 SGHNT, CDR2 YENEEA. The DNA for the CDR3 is TGTGCCAGCAGCGCCCACAATGAGCAGTTCTTC. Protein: CASSAHNEQFF.

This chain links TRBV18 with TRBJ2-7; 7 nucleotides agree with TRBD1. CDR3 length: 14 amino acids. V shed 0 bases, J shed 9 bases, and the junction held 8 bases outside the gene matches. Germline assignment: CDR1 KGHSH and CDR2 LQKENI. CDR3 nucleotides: TGTGCCAGCTCACCACCGACAGGGATTTGGAGGCAGTACTTC. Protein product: CASSPPTGIWRQYF.

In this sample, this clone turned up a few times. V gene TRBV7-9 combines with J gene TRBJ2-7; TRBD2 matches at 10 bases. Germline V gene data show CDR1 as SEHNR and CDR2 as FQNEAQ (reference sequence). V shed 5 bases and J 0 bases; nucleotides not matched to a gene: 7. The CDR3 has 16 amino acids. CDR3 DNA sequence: TGTGCCAGCAGCCCGACCGGGACTAGCGTCTCCTACGAGCAGTACTTC. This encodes CASSPTGTSVSYEQYF.

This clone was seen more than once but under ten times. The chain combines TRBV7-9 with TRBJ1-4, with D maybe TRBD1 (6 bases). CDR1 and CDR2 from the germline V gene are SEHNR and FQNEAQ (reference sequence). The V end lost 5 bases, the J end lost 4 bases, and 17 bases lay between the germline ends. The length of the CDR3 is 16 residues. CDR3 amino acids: CASSRNTGSINEKLFF. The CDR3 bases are TGTGCCAGCAGCCGAAACACAGGGAGCATTAATGAAAAACTGTTTTTT.

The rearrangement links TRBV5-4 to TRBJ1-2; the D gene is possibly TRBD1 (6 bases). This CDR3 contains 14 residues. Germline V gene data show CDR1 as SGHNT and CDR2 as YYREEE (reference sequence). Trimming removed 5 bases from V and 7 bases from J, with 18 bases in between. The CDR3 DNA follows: TGTGCCAGCAGTCGCGAATGGGGGCCGGGTGGCTACACCTTC. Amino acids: CASSREWGPGGYTF.

CDR3 in DNA: TGTGCCAGCAGCCCGACCCCCGATACGCAGTATTTT. Amino acid sequence: CASSPTPDTQYF. The rearrangement joins TRBV27 to TRBJ2-3; D is unresolved. Germline V gene lookup returns CDR1 MNHEY and CDR2 SMNVEV (reference sequence). CDR3 length equals 12 residues. V dropped 6 bases and J dropped 6 bases, with 10 bases sitting between them.

The CDR3 nucleotides read TGTGCCAGCAGTTATCCGTCACCCCTCCACTTT. Translated, it gives CASSYPSPLHF. V and J are TRBV6-2 or TRBV6-3 and TRBJ1-6; D gene uncertain. V dropped 3 bases and J dropped 10 bases, with 4 bases sitting between them. CDR1 is MNHEY, CDR2 SVGEGT, per germline. The CDR3 sequence is 11 residues long.

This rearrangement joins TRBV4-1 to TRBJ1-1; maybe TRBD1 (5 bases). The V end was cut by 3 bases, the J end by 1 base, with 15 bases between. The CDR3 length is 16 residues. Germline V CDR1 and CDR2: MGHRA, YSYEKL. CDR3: CASSQVGRGSNTEAFF. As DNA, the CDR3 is TGCGCCAGCAGCCAGGTCGGTCGGGGGTCGAACACTGAAGCTTTCTTT.

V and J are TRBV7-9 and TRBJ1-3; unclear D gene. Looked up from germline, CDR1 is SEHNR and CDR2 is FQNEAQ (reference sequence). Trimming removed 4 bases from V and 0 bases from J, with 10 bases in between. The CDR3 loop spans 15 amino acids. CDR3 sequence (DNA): TGTGCCAGCAGCTCCCAGGTAGACTCTGGAAACACCATATATTTT. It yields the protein CASSSQVDSGNTIYF.

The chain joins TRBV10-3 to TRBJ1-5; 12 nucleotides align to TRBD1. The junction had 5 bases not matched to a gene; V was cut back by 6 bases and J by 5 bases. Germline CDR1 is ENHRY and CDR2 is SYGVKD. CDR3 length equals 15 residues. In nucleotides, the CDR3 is TGTGCCATCAGACGGGACAGGGGGCTCGATCAGCCCCAGCATTTT. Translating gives CAIRRDRGLDQPQHF.

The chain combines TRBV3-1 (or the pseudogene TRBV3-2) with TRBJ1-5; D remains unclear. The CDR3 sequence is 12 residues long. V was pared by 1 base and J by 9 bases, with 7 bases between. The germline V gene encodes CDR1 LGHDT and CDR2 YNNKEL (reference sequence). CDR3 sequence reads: CASSQGVLPQHF. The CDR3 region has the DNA TGTGCCAGCAGCCAAGGGGTTTTGCCCCAGCATTTT.

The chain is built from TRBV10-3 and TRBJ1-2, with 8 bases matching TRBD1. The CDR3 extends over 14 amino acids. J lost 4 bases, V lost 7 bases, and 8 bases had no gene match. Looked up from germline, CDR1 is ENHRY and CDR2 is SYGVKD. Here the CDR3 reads CAITDPGQGYGYTF. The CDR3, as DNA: TGTGCCATCACTGACCCTGGACAGGGCTATGGCTACACCTTC.

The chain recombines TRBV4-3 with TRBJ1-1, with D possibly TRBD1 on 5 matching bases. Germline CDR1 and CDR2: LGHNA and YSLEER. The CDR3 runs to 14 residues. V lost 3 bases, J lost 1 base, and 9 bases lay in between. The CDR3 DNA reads TGCGCCAGCAGCCATGGGGGGACGAACACTGAAGCTTTCTTT. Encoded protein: CASSHGGTNTEAFF.

CDR3 sequence (DNA): TGCGCCAGCAGCGTACAGGGGCTTCGTGGCTACACCTTC. It yields the protein CASSVQGLRGYTF. The rearrangement joins TRBV5-1 to TRBJ1-2; 7 bases line up with TRBD1. Germline CDR1 SGHRS, CDR2 YFSETQ. The CDR3 contains 13 residues. V lost 4 bases, J lost 7 bases, and 7 bases stayed unmatched.

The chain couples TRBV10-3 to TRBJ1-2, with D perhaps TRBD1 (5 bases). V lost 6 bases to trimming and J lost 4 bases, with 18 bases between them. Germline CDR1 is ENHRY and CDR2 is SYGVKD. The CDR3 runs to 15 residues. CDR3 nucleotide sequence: TGTGCCATCAGCCAACCAGGGCCGAATCTCTATGGCTACACCTTC. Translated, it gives CAISQPGPNLYGYTF.

Written as DNA, the CDR3 is TGTGCCAGCAGTCCCGGGAGCCAAGAGACCCAGTACTTC. This translates into CASSPGSQETQYF. The chain couples TRBV12-3 or TRBV12-4 to TRBJ2-5, with TRBD2 as a possible D gene (6 bases). Deletions cut 5 bases from V and 1 base from J, with 8 bases between. CDR3 length: 13 residues.

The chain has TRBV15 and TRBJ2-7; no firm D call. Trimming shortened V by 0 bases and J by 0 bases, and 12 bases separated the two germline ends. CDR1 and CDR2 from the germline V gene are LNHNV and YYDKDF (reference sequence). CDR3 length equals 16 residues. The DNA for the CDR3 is TGTGCCACCAGCAGAGATCACTCCAAAAGCTCCTACGAGCAGTACTTC. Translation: CATSRDHSKSSYEQYF.

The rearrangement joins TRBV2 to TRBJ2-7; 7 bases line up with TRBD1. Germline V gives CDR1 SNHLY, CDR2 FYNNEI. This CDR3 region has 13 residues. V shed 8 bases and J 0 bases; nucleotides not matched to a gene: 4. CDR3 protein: CASEGQHSYEQYF. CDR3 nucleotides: TGTGCCAGCGAGGGACAGCACTCCTACGAGCAGTACTTC.

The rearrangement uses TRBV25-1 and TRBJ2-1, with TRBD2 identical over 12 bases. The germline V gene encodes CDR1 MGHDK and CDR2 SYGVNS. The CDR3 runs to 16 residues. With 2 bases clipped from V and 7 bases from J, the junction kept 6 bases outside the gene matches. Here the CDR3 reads CASSELAGGLRNEQFF. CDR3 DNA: TGTGCCAGCAGTGAACTAGCGGGGGGGCTTCGGAATGAGCAGTTCTTC. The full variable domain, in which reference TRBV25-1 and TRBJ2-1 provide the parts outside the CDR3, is EADIYQTPRYLVIGTGKKITLECSQTMGHDKMYWYQQDPGMELHLIHYSYGVNSTEKGDLSSESTVSRIRTEHFPLTLESARPSHTSQYLCASSELAGGLRNEQFFGPGTRLTVL.

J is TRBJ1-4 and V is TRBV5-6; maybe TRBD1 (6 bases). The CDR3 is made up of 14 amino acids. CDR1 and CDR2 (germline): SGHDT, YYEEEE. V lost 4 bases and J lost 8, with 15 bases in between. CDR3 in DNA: TGTGCCAGCAGCCCCGACAGGACCGACGAAAAACTGTTTTTT. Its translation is CASSPDRTDEKLFF.

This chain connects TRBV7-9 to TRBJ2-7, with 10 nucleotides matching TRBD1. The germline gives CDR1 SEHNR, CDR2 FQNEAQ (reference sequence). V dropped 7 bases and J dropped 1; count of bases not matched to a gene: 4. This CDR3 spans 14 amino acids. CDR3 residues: CASTAGQGSYEQYF. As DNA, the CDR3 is TGTGCCAGCACCGCGGGACAGGGGTCCTACGAGCAGTACTTC.

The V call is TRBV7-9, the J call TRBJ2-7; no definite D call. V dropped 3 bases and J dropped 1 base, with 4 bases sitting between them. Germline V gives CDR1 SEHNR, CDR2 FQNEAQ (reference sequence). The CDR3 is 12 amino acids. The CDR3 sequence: CASSFQSYEQYF. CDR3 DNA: TGTGCCAGCAGCTTCCAGTCCTACGAGCAGTACTTC.

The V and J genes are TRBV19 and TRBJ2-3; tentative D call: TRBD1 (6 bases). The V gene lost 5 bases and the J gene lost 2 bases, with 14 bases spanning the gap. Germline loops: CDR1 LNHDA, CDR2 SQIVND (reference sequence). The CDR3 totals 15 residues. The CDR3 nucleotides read TGTGCCAGTAGTCAGGGTCAGGGGACCACAGATACGCAGTATTTT. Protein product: CASSQGQGTTDTQYF.

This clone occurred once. The CDR3 reads CATSEGGQGVINEQFF. In DNA, the CDR3 is TGTGCCACCAGTGAGGGAGGACAGGGGGTAATAAATGAGCAGTTCTTC. The V call is TRBV24-1, the J call TRBJ2-1; 10 bases line up with TRBD1. Germline-derived CDR1 and CDR2 are KGHDR and SFDVKD. V trimming: 4 bases; J trimming: 7 bases; junction bases outside the gene matches: 9. The CDR3 is made up of 16 amino acids.

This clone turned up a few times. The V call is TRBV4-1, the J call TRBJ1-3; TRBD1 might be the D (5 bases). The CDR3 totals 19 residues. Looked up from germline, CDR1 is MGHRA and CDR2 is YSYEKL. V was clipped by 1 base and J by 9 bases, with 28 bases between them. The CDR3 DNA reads TGCGCCAGCAGCCAAGGTTCCCCCGCTGAGAGGGGAATTGCGGGCACCATATATTTT. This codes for CASSQGSPAERGIAGTIYF.

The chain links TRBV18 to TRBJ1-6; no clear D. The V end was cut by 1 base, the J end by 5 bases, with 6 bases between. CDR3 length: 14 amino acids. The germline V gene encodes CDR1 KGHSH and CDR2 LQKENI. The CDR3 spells CASSPRRDNSPLHF. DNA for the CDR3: TGTGCCAGCTCACCACGGAGGGATAATTCACCCCTCCACTTT.

CDR3: CASSQIGTGGNGELFF. CDR3 DNA sequence: TGTGCCAGCAGCCAGATCGGGACAGGGGGCAACGGGGAGCTGTTTTTT. The genes are TRBV11-2 and TRBJ2-2; 12 bases fit TRBD1. Germline V lookup: CDR1 SGHAT, CDR2 FQNNGV. CDR3 length: 16 residues. Unmatched junction bases numbered 8, after V lost 5 bases and J lost 7 bases.

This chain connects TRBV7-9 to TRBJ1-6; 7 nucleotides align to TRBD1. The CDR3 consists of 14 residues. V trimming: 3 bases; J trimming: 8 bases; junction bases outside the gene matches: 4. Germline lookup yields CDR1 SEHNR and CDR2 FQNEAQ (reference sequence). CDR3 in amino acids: CASSFLGGDSPLHF. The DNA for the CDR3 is TGTGCCAGCAGCTTCTTAGGGGGCGATTCACCCCTCCACTTT.